This TCR beta chain was obtained from a study of beta chain features in type 1 diabetes (dated by TCRdb to between 2018 and 2020). About the investigation overall: No differences in mean age, gender distribution, total cell number or subset yield were found between patients and healthy donors. A total of around 110,000,000 sorted cells were examined across all samples, and a strong correlation was observed between cell number per subset and RNA yield. In the study, recently diagnosed type 1 diabetes patients and matched healthy donors were compared on the TCRB repertoires of their sorted circulating CD4+ T cell subsets. Naive and central memory subsets were obtained from all 30 or so donors, but regulatory and stem cell-like memory subsets were isolated from only 8 patients and about eight healthy donors.

V lost 7 bases and J lost 8 bases, and the count of bases not matched to a germline gene is 14. CDR3 length: 16 amino acids, cysteine to phenylalanine. Only the CDR3 portion is preserved as DNA: 48 bases, with reading frame beginning at the first base. According to the germline V gene (reference sequence), CDR1 reads MNHEY and CDR2 reads SMNVEV. What the work shows at the level of the full study, not this receptor alone: Only small numbers of individuals were included in the HLA sub-analyses, which left unresolved whether HLA type had any influence on TCRB rearrangement. Type 1 diabetes patients showed a moderate but significant shortening of TCRB CDR3 length in all four CD4+ subsets. Because cDNA rather than genomic DNA was sequenced, highly expressing activated cells could have been over-represented, although no difference in activation and CD3 levels was found between groups. PCR may preferentially amplify shorter templates, but because patient and control samples were amplified and corrected together, any resulting skew would affect both groups equally. Naive, central memory and regulatory TCRB repertoires appeared more similar among patients than among healthy donors. Fewer insertions and more nucleotide deletions at VDJ recombination sites were observed in patients with type 1 diabetes, implying thymic rearrangement abnormalities.

A few counts support this clone. There is no known antigen for this receptor. Base-call qualities are not available, and no considerably larger clone is one nucleotide away. All of the isolated RNA was reverse transcribed with the High Capacity cDNA Reverse Transcription Kit, so expressed TCRB transcripts were sequenced. Naive, central memory and regulatory T cell samples underwent deep immunoSEQ sequencing, averaging about 3.5 million total reads per sample. Sorted cells were lysed in RLT buffer and RNA was extracted with DNase-treated RNeasy Micro or Mini kits, depending on cell number. To prevent cross-contamination, each cell subset was processed individually, whereas patient and healthy donor samples were processed jointly. Using the immunoSEQ multiplex PCR, TCRB sequences were amplified from cDNA into 87-bp fragments spanning the CDR3 region. Sequencing of the amplicons was performed on the Illumina HiSeq platform. Concerning the study's data processing: PCR bias was corrected computationally using synthetic template baselines, and reads within Hamming distance 2 were collapsed, with unmergeable singletons discarded. Reads were aligned against IMGT to assign V, D and J genes, CDR3 length and insertions or deletions at six rearrangement sites. Within each subset, clonotype counts were normalized to sorted cell number, after which true diversity and Gini coefficients were computed with the tcR R package. Repertoire sharing was quantified using the overlap coefficient calculated on TCRB nucleotide sequences. The clones in this table, taken by TCRdb from immuneACCESS, are in-frame only. Not every clone is retained; where verified, under half of the shortfall comes from an unresolved V gene, and the cause of the rest is unknown. The DNA gave D and trimming, while V, J and clone size come from that table. The sample data list fewer than 200,000 clones, and 8.1% of these were observed just once. The ten largest clonotypes hold 0.5% to 0.65% of the sample.

From each donor, a single peripheral blood sample of 90 to 150 mL on average was drawn into heparinised tubes. A BD FACSAria II was used to sort naive, central memory, regulatory and stem cell-like memory CD4+ T cells with a panel that included CD45RO, CCR7, CD25, CD127, CD95 and CD27. Every sorted population had a purity above 95%. PBMCs were separated immediately by Lymphoprep density gradient centrifugation and were stained directly, without being cultured. So that batch effects would be minimized, each experiment stained and sorted samples in pairs, pairing one healthy donor with one patient. Input material: central memory CD4+ T cells from blood. The sequence is built from TRBV27 and TRBJ1-6; a stretch of 7 junction bases matches TRBD1. The source is a man younger than 35 in good health. The nucleotides read TGTGCCAGCACCTACGGGACAGCGGGCTTTTATTCACCCCTCCACTTT. Its translation is CASTYGTAGFYSPLHF.